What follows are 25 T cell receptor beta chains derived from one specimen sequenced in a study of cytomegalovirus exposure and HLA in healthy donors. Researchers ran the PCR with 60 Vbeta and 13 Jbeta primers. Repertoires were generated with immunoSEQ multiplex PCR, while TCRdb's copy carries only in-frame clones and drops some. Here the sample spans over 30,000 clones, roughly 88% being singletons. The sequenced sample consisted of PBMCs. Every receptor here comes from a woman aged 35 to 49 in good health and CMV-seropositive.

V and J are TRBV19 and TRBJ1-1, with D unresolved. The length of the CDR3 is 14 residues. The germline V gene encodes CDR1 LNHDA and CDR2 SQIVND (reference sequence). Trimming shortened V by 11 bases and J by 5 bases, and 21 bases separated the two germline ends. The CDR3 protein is CAASKEGVGTEAFF. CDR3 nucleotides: TGTGCCGCCTCGAAGGAGGGTGTCGGTACTGAAGCTTTCTTT. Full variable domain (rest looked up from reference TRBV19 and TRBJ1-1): DGGITQSPKYLFRKEGQNVTLSCEQNLNHDAMYWYRQDPGQGLRLIYYSQIVNDFQKGDIAEGYSVSREKKESFPLTVTSAQKNPTAFYLCAASKEGVGTEAFFGQGTRLTVV.

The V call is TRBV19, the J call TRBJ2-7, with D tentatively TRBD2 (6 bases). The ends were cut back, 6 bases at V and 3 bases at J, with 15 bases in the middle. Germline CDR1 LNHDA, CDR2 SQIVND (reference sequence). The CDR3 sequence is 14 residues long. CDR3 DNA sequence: TGTGCCAGTAGCGAGACCGGGGGTTTCTACGAGCAGTACTTC. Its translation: CASSETGGFYEQYF.

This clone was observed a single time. The CDR3 is CASSLLVDTQYF. In nucleotides, the CDR3 is TGTGCCAGCAGCTTACTAGTAGATACGCAGTATTTT. This chain uses TRBV7-2 with TRBJ2-3; unclear D gene. Deletions cut 2 bases from V and 5 bases from J, with 5 bases between. The CDR3 is 12 amino acids. Per germline, CDR1 SGHTA and CDR2 FQGNSA. The entire variable domain, with the rest obtained from reference TRBV7-2 and TRBJ2-3, is as follows: GAGVSQSPSNKVTEKGKDVELRCDPISGHTALYWYRQSLGQGLEFLIYFQGNSAPDKSGLPSDRFSAERTGGSVSTLTIQRTQQEDSAVYLCASSLLVDTQYFGPGTRLTVL.

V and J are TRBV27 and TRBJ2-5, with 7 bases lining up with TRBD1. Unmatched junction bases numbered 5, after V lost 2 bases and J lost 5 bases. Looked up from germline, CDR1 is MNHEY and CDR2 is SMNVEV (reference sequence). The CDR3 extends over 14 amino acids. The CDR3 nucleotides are TGTGCCAGCAGTTTAAAAGGGGGCTTTGAGACCCAGTACTTC. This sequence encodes CASSLKGGFETQYF.

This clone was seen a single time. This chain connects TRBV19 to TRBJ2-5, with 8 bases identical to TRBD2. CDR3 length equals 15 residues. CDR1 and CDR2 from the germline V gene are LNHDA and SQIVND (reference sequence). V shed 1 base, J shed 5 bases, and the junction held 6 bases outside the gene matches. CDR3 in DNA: TGTGCCAGTAGTATAGCAAGCGGGGGAATCGAGACCCAGTACTTC. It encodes CASSIASGGIETQYF.

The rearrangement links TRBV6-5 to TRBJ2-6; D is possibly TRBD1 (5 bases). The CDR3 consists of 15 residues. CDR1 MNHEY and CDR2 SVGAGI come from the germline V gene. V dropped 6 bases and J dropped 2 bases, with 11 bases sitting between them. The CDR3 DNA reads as TGTGCCAGCAGCCTCGACAGCGCTGGGGCCAACGTCCTGACTTTC. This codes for CASSLDSAGANVLTF.

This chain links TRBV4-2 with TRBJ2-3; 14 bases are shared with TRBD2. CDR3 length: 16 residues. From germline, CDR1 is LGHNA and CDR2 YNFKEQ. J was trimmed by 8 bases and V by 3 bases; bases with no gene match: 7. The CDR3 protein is CASSQGTSGGSGTQYF. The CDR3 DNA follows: TGTGCCAGCAGCCAGGGGACTAGCGGGGGAAGTGGTACGCAGTATTTT.

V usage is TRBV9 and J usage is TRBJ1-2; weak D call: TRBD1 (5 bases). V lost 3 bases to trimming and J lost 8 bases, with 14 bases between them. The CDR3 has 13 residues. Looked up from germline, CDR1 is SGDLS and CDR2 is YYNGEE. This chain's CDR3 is CASSAPGGRGYTF. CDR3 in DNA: TGTGCCAGCAGCGCTCCGGGGGGTCGGGGCTACACCTTC.

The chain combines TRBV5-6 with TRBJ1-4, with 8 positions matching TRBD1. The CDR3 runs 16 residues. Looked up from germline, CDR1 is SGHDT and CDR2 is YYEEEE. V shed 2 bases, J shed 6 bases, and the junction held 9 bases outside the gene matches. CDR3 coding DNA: TGTGCCAGCAGCTTAGGCAGGGGGCGTTATGATGAAAAACTGTTTTTT. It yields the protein CASSLGRGRYDEKLFF.

CDR3: CASSPGTGNTIYF. DNA of the CDR3: TGTGCCAGCTCACCTGGGACAGGAAACACCATATATTTT. The V and J genes are TRBV18 and TRBJ1-3, with D tentatively TRBD1 (6 bases). V was clipped by 3 bases and J by 4 bases, with 7 bases between them. CDR3 length equals 13 residues. Per germline, CDR1 KGHSH and CDR2 LQKENI.

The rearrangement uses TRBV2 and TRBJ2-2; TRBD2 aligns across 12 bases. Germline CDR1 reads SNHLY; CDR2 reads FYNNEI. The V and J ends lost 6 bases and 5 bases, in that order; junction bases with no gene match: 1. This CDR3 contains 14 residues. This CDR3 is CASRGLAGTGELFF. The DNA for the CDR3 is TGTGCCAGCAGAGGACTAGCGGGGACCGGGGAGCTGTTTTTT. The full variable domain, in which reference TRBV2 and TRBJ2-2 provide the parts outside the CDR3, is EPEVTQTPSHQVTQMGQEVILRCVPISNHLYFYWYRQILGQKVEFLVSFYNNEISEKSEIFDDQFSVERPDGSNFTLKIRSTKLEDSAMYFCASRGLAGTGELFFGEGSRLTVL.

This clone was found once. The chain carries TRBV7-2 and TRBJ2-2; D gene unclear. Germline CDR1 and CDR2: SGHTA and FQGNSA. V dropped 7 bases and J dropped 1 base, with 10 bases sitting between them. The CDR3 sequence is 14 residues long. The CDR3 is CASKAIQNTGELFF. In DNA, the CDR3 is TGTGCCAGCAAAGCGATTCAGAACACCGGGGAGCTGTTTTTT.

The CDR3 loop is CASSEIGTSLGEKETQYF. CDR3 nucleotides: TGTGCCAGCAGTGAAATTGGGACTAGCCTGGGGGAAAAAGAGACCCAGTACTTC. The chain combines TRBV6-1 with TRBJ2-5; TRBD2 agrees at 9 bases. The junction had 13 bases not matched to a gene; V was cut back by 2 bases and J by 3 bases. The length of the CDR3 is 18 residues. Germline V lookup: CDR1 MNHNS, CDR2 SASEGT.

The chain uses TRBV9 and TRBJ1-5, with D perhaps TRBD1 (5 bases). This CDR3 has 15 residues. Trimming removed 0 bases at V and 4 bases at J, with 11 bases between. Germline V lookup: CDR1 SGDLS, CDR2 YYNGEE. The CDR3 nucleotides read TGTGCCAGCAGCGTAGGGCAGGGAGGAAATCAGCCCCAGCATTTT. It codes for CASSVGQGGNQPQHF.

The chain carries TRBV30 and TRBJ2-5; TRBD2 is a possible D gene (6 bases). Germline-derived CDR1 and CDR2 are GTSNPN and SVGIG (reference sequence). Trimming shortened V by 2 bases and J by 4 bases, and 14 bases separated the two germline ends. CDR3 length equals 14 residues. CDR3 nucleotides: TGTGCCTGGAGTACTTTCGGGGGACGAGAGACCCAGTACTTC. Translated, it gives CAWSTFGGRETQYF.

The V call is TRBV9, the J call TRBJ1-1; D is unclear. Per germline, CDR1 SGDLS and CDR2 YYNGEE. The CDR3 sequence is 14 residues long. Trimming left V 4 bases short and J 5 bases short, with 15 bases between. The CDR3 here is CASSPGGPGTEAFF. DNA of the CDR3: TGTGCCAGCAGCCCCGGAGGTCCCGGGACTGAAGCTTTCTTT.

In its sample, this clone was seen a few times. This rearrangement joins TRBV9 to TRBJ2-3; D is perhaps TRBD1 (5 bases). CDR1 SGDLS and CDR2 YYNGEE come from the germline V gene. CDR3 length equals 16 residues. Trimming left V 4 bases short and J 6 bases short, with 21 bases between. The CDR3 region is CASSFLGHGISDTQYF. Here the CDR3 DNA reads TGTGCCAGCAGCTTCTTGGGGCACGGAATCTCGGATACGCAGTATTTT.

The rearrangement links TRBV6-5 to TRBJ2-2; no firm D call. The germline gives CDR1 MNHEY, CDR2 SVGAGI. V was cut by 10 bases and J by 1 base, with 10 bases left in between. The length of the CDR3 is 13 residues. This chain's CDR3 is CATLQLNTGELFF. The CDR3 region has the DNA TGTGCCACCTTACAGCTGAACACCGGGGAGCTGTTTTTT.

This CDR3 reads CASRGTGGHEQYF. The DNA for the CDR3 is TGTGCCAGCAGGGGGACAGGGGGCCACGAGCAGTACTTC. The V call is TRBV6-6, the J call TRBJ2-7; 12 bases agree with TRBD1. Germline values: CDR1 MNHNY, CDR2 SVGAGI (reference sequence). This CDR3 region has 13 residues. V was pared by 6 bases and J by 5 bases, with 2 bases of the junction left unmatched.

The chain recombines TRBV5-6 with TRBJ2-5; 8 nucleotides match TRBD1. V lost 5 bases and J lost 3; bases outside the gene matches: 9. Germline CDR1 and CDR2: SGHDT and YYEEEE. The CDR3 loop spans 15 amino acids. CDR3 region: CASSSGTGIKETQYF. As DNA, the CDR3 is TGTGCCAGCAGTTCCGGGACAGGAATAAAAGAGACCCAGTACTTC.

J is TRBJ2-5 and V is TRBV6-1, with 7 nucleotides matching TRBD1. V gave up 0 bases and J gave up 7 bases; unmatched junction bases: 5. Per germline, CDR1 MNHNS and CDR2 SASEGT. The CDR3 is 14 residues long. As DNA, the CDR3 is TGTGCCAGCAGTGAAGCGGACAGGTCGCGGACCCAGTACTTC. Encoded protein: CASSEADRSRTQYF.

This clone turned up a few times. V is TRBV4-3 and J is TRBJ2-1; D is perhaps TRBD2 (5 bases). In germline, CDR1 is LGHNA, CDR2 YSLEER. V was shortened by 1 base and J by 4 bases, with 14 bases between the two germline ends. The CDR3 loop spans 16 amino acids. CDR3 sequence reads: CASSQGGPTGYNEQFF. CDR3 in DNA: TGCGCCAGCAGCCAAGGCGGTCCGACGGGGTACAATGAGCAGTTCTTC.

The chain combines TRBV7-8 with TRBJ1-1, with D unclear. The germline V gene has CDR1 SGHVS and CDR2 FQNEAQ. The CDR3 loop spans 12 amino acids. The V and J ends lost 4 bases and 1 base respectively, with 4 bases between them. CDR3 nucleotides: TGTGCCAGCAGCTACAAGAACACTGAAGCTTTCTTT. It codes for CASSYKNTEAFF.

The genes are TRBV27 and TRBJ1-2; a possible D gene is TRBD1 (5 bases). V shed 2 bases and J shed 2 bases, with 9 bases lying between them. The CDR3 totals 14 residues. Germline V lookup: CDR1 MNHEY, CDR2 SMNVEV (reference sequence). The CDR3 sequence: CASSLGRGNYGYTF. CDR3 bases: TGTGCCAGCAGTTTAGGACGGGGGAACTATGGCTACACCTTC.

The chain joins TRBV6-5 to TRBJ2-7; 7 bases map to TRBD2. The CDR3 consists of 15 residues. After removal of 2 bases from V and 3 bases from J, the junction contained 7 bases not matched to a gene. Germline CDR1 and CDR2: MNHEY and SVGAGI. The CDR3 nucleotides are TGTGCCAGCAGTTACGATGCGGGGGTCTACTACGAGCAGTACTTC. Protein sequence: CASSYDAGVYYEQYF.